This T cell receptor (beta chain) was sequenced for a study of blood T cell repertoires in COVID-19. This clone occurred a few times. Repertoires were generated with immunoSEQ multiplex PCR, while TCRdb's copy carries only in-frame clones and drops some. The sample has some 300,000 clones, about 90% seen once. CDR3 length: 15 residues. Unmatched junction bases numbered 9, after V lost 3 bases and J lost 8 bases. CDR1 is KGHSH and CDR2 is LQKENI in the germline V gene. Participants came from 20 to 25 US areas, aged about 18 to 89 years. The study recruited exposed participants who had met a COVID-19 case within 2 weeks before entry.

What was sequenced was PBMCs or T cells enriched from blood (not recorded which). The sequence came from a woman aged 50 to 60 who had been exposed to COVID-19. The chain employs TRBV18 and TRBJ1-4; the match to TRBD1 covers 7 bases. CDR3 in DNA: TGTGCCAGCTCACCCGACAGGGTTCTCGGCGAAAAACTGTTTTTT. Translating it yields CASSPDRVLGEKLFF. Full variable domain (remainder filled in from reference TRBV18 and TRBJ1-4): NAGVMQNPRHLVRRRGQEARLRCSPMKGHSHVYWYRQLPEEGLKFMVYLQKENIIDESGMPKERFSAEFPKEGPSILRIQQVVRGDSAAYFCASSPDRVLGEKLFFGSGTQLSVL.